The source of this T cell receptor beta chain is a study of T cells in narcolepsy. Whole-study context: Healthy controls were enrolled alongside patients with narcolepsy type 1 or type 2. Whole-study results and caveats: Reportedly, autoreactive clonotypes were serially detected in patients' blood but not controls'. Some memory CD4+ repertoires had no autoreactive clone sequences. Same-patient CSF and blood CD4+ T cell clonotypes included HCRT-specific and TRIB2-specific autoreactive ones.

The CDR3 is 13 residues long. The V gene end was trimmed by 8 bases and the J gene end by 5 bases; junction bases not matched to a gene: 7. Germline V gene sequence: CDR1 GTSNPN, CDR2 SVGIG (reference sequence). Comments on this clone: Its antigen is unidentified.

Only in-frame clones appear in the TCRdb table, and some are missing; sequencing was by immunoSEQ multiplex PCR. The repertoire holds 25,000 to 30,000 clones, with about 87% as singletons. The receptor's source is a human donor in good health. The V call is TRBV30, the J call TRBJ2-5, with 11 bases that match TRBD1. Sample: memory (CD45RA-) CD4+ T cells from blood. The CDR3 is CAGGQGARETQYF. The CDR3 DNA reads as TGTGCCGGAGGACAGGGGGCGCGGGAGACCCAGTACTTC.